The clone carrying this TCR beta chain was seen many times. The antigen remains unidentified. Amplification yielded TCR beta CDR3 regions, with RNA transcripts as the source. The HTBI set primed first-round TCR CDR3 RT-PCR. Using its own MiXCR run on the multiplex PCR reads, TCRdb lists one record per CDR3 protein. This table has 700,000 or so distinct CDR3 sequences, about 15% appearing once. Reasons for excluding patients were uncontrolled infection, other autoimmune disease, pregnancy or lactation. These data come from a study of T cells in Graves' hyperthyroidism and ophthalmopathy. Study at large: The initial diagnosis was the point when peripheral blood was collected, ahead of any treatment.

Overall study findings and caveats: Most thyroid clonotypes that were expanded above 0.001 also turned up in blood.

The specimen was blood. The receptor was isolated from a woman in her 50s with Graves' ophthalmopathy.

CDR3 loop: CASSDRVGMTGTEAFF. In DNA form, the CDR3 reads TGTGCCAGCAGCGACAGGGTAGGGATGACCGGCACTGAAGCTTTCTTT. The chain is built from TRBV7-9 and TRBJ1-1, with 7 positions matching TRBD1. V shed 5 bases, J shed 4 bases, and the junction held 13 bases outside the gene matches. The CDR3 spans 16 residues. The germline CDR1 and CDR2 sequences are SEHNR and FQNEAQ (reference sequence).